The rows below give T cell receptor beta chains drawn from one sample of a study of CD8 T cells in ankylosing spondylitis. Using its own MiXCR run on the 5' RACE reads, TCRdb lists one record per CDR3 protein. In the table there are around 440,000 distinct CDR3 sequences, 15% to 20% of which are singletons. The sequencing input was blood, either unsorted or a sorted T cell fraction (not recorded which). Receptors originate from a male donor with ankylosing spondylitis. Each CDR3 is given with its conserved first and last residue. Fields, in order: CDR3 protein, CDR3 DNA, clone size, D gene, V gene, J gene. A D gene is named only where the DNA matches it firmly. The size of a clone is reported for some rows only, either as once, few or many, or as a class for expanded clones.

CAWSKYPGSNQPQHF	TGTGCCTGGAGTAAATACCCGGGGTCGAATCAGCCCCAGCATTTT	NA	NA	TRBV30	TRBJ1-5
CSASQAGVIEQYF	TGCAGTGCTAGCCAGGCGGGAGTGATCGAGCAGTACTTC	once	TRBD2	TRBV20-1	TRBJ2-7
CASSLGGSKSGANVLTF	TGTGCCAGCAGTTTGGGCGGATCGAAGTCTGGGGCCAACGTCCTGACTTTC	few	NA	TRBV12-3/TRBV12-4	TRBJ2-6
CASSYVSRGMNTEAFF	TGTGCCAGCAGTTACGTTTCCCGGGGGATGAACACTGAAGCTTTCTTT	NA	NA	TRBV6-5	TRBJ1-1
CASSLAPGSDTEAFF	TGTGCCAGCAGCTTAGCCCCAGGATCAGACACTGAAGCTTTCTTT	NA	NA	TRBV7-9	TRBJ1-1
CASSYQGRYGYTF	TGTGCCAGCAGTTACCAGGGGCGCTATGGCTACACCTTC	few	NA	TRBV6-2/TRBV6-3	TRBJ1-2
CASSPRGLGNSPLHF	TGTGCCAGCAGTCCCAGGGGGCTGGGGAATTCACCCCTCCACTTT	NA	TRBD1	TRBV6-1	TRBJ1-6
CASSPQVGGWGYYGYTF	TGTGCCAGCAGCCCGCAAGTCGGAGGTTGGGGATACTATGGCTACACCTTC	few	NA	TRBV3-1	TRBJ1-2
CASSYKSRGYEQYF	TGTGCCAGCAGTTACAAGAGTAGAGGCTACGAGCAGTACTTC	few	NA	TRBV6-5	TRBJ2-7
CATKPGFGETQYF	TGTGCCACAAAACCGGGCTTTGGGGAGACCCAGTACTTC	NA	NA	TRBV6-1	TRBJ2-5
CASSIVSSITVTQYF	TGTGCCAGCAGCATTGTATCTAGTATCACAGTGACCCAGTACTTC	NA	NA	TRBV7-9	TRBJ2-5
CASREGYTEAFF	TGTGCCAGCAGAGAAGGGTACACTGAAGCTTTCTTT	NA	NA	TRBV6-1	TRBJ1-1
CSASKGSVYGYTF	TGCAGTGCCAGTAAAGGGTCGGTCTATGGCTACACCTTC	few	NA	TRBV20-1	TRBJ1-2